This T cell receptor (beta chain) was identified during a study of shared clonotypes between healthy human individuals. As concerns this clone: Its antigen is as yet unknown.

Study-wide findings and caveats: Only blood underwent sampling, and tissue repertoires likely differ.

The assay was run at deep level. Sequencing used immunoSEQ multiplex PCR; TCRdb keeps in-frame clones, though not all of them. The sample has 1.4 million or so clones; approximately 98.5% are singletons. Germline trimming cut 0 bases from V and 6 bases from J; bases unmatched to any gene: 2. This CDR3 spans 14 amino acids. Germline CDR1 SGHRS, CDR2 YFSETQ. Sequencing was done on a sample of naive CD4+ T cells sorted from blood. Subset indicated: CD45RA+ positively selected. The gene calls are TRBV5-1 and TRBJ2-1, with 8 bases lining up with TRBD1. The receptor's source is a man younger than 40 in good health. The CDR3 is CASSLGQGSNEQFF. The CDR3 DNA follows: TGCGCCAGCAGCTTGGGACAGGGGAGCAATGAGCAGTTCTTC.